The clone carrying this T cell receptor (beta chain) was picked up a small number of times. The antigen is not known. The sample belongs to a study of blood T cells in healthy people across ages. The CDR3 runs 14 residues. Germline lookup yields CDR1 LNHNV and CDR2 YYDKDF (reference sequence). Trimming left V 8 bases short and J 6 bases short, with 18 bases between. Study-wide results and limits: It was held that diversity estimates obtained from one million T cells represented underestimates.

Alongside a J-beta primer mix, a sample-barcoded 5' primer served in a second PCR lasting roughly 7 to 11 cycles. TCRdb reprocessed the 5' RACE reads with MiXCR, giving one entry per CDR3 protein. The sample yields around 1,500,000 distinct CDR3 sequences, 28% seen once. The specimen was blood. J is TRBJ2-3 and V is TRBV15, with D possibly matching TRBD1 (5 bases). This TCR was sampled from a woman aged 25 to 39 in good health. CDR3 protein: CATGSSGKDDTQYF. Here the CDR3 DNA reads TGTGCCACCGGTTCCTCAGGGAAGGACGATACGCAGTATTTT.